Below, one TCR beta chain is given with its context. This entry belongs to a study of blood T cell repertoires in COVID-19. Study overall: Sites in the United States, Italy and Spain provided acute and convalescent COVID-19 samples. T cells, B-cell-depleted T cells, or PBMCs supplied cDNA or gDNA.

Sequencing was performed with immunoSEQ multiplex PCR; in TCRdb, only in-frame clones are kept and a portion is missing. Seen here are about 200,000 clones, roughly 90% observed once, and the top ten hold approximately 8.2%. This CDR3 region has 14 residues. Trimming took off 4 bases at V and 2 bases at J, with 12 bases between the two ends. Germline assignment: CDR1 PRHDT and CDR2 FYEKMQ (reference sequence). Enrolled through a virtual design, the participants were between 18 and 89 years of age and came from about two dozen US areas. The rearrangement uses TRBV13 and TRBJ2-7, with D possibly TRBD2 on 5 matching bases. The TCR comes from a woman in her late teens or twenties who had recovered from COVID-19. Sequenced input: PBMCs or T cells enriched from blood (not recorded which). CDR3 in amino acids: CASSSAAGAYEQYF. The CDR3 nucleotides read TGTGCCAGCAGCTCCGCGGCGGGTGCCTACGAGCAGTACTTC.